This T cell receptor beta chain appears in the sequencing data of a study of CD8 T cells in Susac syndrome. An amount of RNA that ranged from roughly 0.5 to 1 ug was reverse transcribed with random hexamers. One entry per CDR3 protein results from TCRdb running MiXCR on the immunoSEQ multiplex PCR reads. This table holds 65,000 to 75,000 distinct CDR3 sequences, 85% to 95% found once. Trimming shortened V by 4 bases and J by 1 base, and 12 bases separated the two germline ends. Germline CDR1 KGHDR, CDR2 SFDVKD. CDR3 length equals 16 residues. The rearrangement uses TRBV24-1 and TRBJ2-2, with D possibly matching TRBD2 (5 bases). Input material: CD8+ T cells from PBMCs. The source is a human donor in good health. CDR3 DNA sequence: TGTGCCACCAGTGAAACGCGGGCAGGGAACACCGGGGAGCTGTTTTTT. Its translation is CATSETRAGNTGELFF.